This T cell receptor beta chain derives from a study of shared clonotypes between healthy human individuals. General study points: Sequencing depth was a factor that was expected to affect clonotype sharing among donors.

TCRdb's copy holds only in-frame clones and misses some; the assay was immunoSEQ multiplex PCR. The top ten hold approximately 0.4% of the sample, which has 1.6 million or so clones, about 98.5% seen once. A remark on this clone: Its specificity is not known.

Per germline, CDR1 LNHDA and CDR2 SQIVND (reference sequence). V was shortened by 3 bases and J by 4 bases, with 10 bases between the two germline ends. The CDR3 totals 13 residues. This receptor was obtained from a man aged 25 to 40 in good health. The source material was naive CD4+ T cells sorted from blood. The subset was: CD45RA+ positively selected. V gene TRBV19 combines with J gene TRBJ2-7; perhaps TRBD1 as D (6 bases). DNA of the CDR3: TGTGCCAGTAGTATTGAAGGGGGATACGAGCAGTACTTC. It translates to CASSIEGGYEQYF.